This T cell receptor beta chain came from a study of cytomegalovirus exposure and HLA in healthy donors. In the study overall: It was reported in a later analysis that the same platform had been used for the 120 validation repertoires as for the 666 first-cohort repertoires. Study results and caveats: Cytomegalovirus status, reportedly, was diagnosed with high specificity and sensitivity by the classifier. Many donors shared some public TCRs, even though most TCR sequences were rare.

Points on this clone: Its antigen is undetermined.

The protocol was immunoSEQ multiplex PCR, while the TCRdb copy is restricted to in-frame clones and leaves out a portion. The data contain about 140,000 clones, 88% of them seen just once; the ten biggest clones take up 6.5% to 8.5%. Trimming shortened V by 1 base and J by 7 bases, and 7 bases separated the two germline ends. Per germline, CDR1 SGHTA and CDR2 FQGNSA. This CDR3 is built from 12 residues. The donors were part of the validation cohort of more than 90 subjects. That cohort was separate from the first cohort, which comprised about 670 subjects. The sample was PBMCs. The receptor comes from a woman aged 18 to 35 in good health and CMV-seropositive. V and J are TRBV7-2 and TRBJ1-1; D is unclear. The CDR3 sequence: CASSLVPSEAFF. In DNA, the CDR3 is TGTGCCAGCAGCTTAGTCCCTAGTGAAGCTTTCTTT.